A single count supports the clone carrying this T cell receptor (beta chain). V was shortened by 5 bases and J by 2 bases, with 13 bases between the two germline ends. There are 14 residues in the CDR3. Germline values: CDR1 SGHRS, CDR2 YFSETQ. This entry is derived from a study of T cell responses to AZD1222 COVID-19 vaccine. Profiled with immunoSEQ multiplex PCR; TCRdb holds only in-frame clones, not every one. This table holds over 130,000 clones, about 90% found once. Material: peripheral blood, obtained 28 days after the second dose of the MenACWY control vaccine. V gene TRBV5-1 combines with J gene TRBJ1-1; TRBD1 is a possible D gene (6 bases). The clonotype comes from an adult who received the MenACWY meningococcal vaccine as a control. CDR3: CASSLTGKNTEAFF. In DNA, the CDR3 is TGCGCCAGCAGTCTAACAGGGAAAAACACTGAAGCTTTCTTT.